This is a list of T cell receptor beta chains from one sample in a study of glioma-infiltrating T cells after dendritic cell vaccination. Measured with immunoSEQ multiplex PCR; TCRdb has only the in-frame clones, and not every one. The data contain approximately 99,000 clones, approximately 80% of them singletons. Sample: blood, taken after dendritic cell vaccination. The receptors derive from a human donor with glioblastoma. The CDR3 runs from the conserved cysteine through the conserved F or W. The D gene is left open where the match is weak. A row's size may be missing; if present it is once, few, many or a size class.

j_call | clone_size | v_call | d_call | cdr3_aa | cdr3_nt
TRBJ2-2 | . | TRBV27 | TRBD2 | CASSYAGGPGTGELFF | TGTGCCAGCAGTTACGCGGGAGGGCCGGGCACCGGGGAGCTGTTTTTT
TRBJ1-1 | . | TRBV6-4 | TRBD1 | CASSRTGNTEAFF | TGTGCCAGCAGTAGGACAGGGAACACTGAAGCTTTCTTT
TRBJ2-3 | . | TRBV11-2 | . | CASSLGRDTQYF | TGTGCCAGCAGCTTAGGGCGGGATACGCAGTATTTT
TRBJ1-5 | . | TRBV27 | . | CASRATWQGGGNQPQHF | TGTGCCAGCAGGGCGACCTGGCAGGGCGGGGGCAATCAGCCCCAGCATTTT
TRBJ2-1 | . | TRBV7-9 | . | CASSAQYNEQFF | TGTGCCAGCAGCGCTCAGTACAATGAGCAGTTCTTC
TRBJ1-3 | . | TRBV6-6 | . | CASSATQGNTIYF | TGTGCCAGCAGTGCAACGCAGGGAAACACCATATATTTT
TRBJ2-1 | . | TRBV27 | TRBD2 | CASSLGSRGGRFSYNEQFF | TGTGCCAGCAGTTTGGGGAGTCGGGGCGGGAGGTTCTCCTACAATGAGCAGTTCTTC
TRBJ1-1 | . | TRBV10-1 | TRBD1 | CASSPGQGARDTEAFF | TGCGCCAGCAGCCCGGGACAGGGGGCGCGGGACACTGAAGCTTTCTTT
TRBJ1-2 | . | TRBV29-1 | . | CTTGTNYGYTF | TGCACAACAGGGACTAACTATGGCTACACCTTC
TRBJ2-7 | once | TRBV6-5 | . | CASSEYDSYEQYF | TGTGCCAGCAGTGAGTACGACAGCTACGAGCAGTACTTC
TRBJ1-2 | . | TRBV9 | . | CASSLEDRTYYGYTF | TGTGCCAGCAGCCTTGAGGACAGAACTTACTATGGCTACACCTTC
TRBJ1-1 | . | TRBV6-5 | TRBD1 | CASSTSGTGGTEAFF | TGTGCCAGCAGTACCTCCGGGACAGGGGGCACTGAAGCTTTCTTT
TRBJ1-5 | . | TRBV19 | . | CASNRANQPQHF | TGTGCCAGTAATCGAGCCAATCAGCCCCAGCATTTT
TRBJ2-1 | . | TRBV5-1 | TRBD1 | CASSLATGFYNEQFF | TGCGCCAGCAGCTTAGCGACAGGGTTCTACAATGAGCAGTTCTTC
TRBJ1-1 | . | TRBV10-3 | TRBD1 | CAIRTGGAGNTEAFF | TGTGCCATTCGGACAGGGGGCGCGGGGAACACTGAAGCTTTCTTT
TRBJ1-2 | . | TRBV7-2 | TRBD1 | CASSLATSGQGGGYTF | TGTGCCAGCAGCTTAGCTACCTCCGGACAGGGGGGAGGCTACACCTTC
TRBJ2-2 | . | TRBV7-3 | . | CASSLTQASGTGELFF | TGTGCCAGCAGCTTAACACAGGCGTCGGGCACCGGGGAGCTGTTTTTT
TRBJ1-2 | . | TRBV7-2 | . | CASSLDRDSSRYTF | TGTGCCAGCAGCTTGGACCGGGACTCGTCTCGCTACACCTTC
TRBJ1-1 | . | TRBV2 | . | CASRRVNTEAFF | TGTGCCAGCAGGAGGGTTAACACTGAAGCTTTCTTT
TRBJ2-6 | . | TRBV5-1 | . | CASSPGPQIHPSGANVLTF | TGCGCCAGCAGCCCTGGGCCGCAGATCCATCCTTCTGGGGCCAACGTCCTGACTTTC
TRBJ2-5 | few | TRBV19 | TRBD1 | CASSKGARETQYF | TGTGCCAGTAGTAAGGGGGCTCGGGAGACCCAGTACTTC
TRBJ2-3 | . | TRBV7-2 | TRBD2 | CASSSSGRGGPDTQYF | TGTGCCAGCAGCTCCAGCGGGAGGGGTGGGCCAGATACGCAGTATTTT
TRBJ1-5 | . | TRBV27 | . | CASSFAGGNQPQHF | TGTGCCAGCAGTTTCGCAGGAGGAAATCAGCCCCAGCATTTT
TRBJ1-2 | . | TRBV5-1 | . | CASRYKANYGYTF | TGCGCCAGCAGATACAAAGCTAACTATGGCTACACCTTC
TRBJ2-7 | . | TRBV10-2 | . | CASSETGPSYEQYF | TGCGCCAGCAGTGAGACAGGGCCATCCTACGAGCAGTACTTC
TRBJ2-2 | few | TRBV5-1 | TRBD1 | CASGGQGASGELFF | TGCGCCAGTGGGGGACAGGGGGCATCCGGGGAGCTGTTTTTT
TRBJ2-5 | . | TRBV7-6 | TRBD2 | CASSLGRGTQETQYF | TGTGCCAGCAGCTTAGGGCGGGGGACGCAAGAGACCCAGTACTTC
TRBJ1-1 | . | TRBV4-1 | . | CASSPPGTEAFF | TGCGCCAGCAGCCCACCAGGAACTGAAGCTTTCTTT
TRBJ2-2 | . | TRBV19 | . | CASSSLDIATPNTGELFF | TGTGCCAGTAGTTCCCTCGACATAGCGACACCGAACACCGGGGAGCTGTTTTTT
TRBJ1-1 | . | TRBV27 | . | CASSFSGDTEAFF | TGTGCCAGCAGTTTTTCGGGGGACACTGAAGCTTTCTTT
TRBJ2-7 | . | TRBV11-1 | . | CASSSGTLSEQYF | TGTGCCAGCAGCTCCGGGACACTGAGCGAGCAGTACTTC
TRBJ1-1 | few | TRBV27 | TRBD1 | CASSRLLTGEITEAFF | TGTGCCAGCAGTCGCCTCCTCACAGGGGAGATCACTGAAGCTTTCTTT